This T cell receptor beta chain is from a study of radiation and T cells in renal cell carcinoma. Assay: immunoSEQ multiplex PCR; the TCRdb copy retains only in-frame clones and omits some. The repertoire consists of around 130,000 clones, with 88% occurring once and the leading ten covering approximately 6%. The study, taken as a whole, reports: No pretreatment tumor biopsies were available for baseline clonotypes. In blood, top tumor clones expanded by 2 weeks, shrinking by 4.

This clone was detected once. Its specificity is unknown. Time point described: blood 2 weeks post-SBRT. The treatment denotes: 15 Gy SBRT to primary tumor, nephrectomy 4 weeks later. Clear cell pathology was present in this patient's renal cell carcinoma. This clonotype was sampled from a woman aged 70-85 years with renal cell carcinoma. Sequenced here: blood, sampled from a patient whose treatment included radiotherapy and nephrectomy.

CDR3 nucleotide sequence: TGTGCCAGCAGTTTAGGGGCAGGCAAAGAGACCCAGTACTTC. Protein sequence: CASSLGAGKETQYF. This chain joins TRBV28 and TRBJ2-5, with D perhaps TRBD1 (5 bases). Germline V gives CDR1 MDHEN, CDR2 SYDVKM. CDR3 length: 14 amino acids. V shed 2 bases and J shed 3 bases, with 10 bases lying between them.